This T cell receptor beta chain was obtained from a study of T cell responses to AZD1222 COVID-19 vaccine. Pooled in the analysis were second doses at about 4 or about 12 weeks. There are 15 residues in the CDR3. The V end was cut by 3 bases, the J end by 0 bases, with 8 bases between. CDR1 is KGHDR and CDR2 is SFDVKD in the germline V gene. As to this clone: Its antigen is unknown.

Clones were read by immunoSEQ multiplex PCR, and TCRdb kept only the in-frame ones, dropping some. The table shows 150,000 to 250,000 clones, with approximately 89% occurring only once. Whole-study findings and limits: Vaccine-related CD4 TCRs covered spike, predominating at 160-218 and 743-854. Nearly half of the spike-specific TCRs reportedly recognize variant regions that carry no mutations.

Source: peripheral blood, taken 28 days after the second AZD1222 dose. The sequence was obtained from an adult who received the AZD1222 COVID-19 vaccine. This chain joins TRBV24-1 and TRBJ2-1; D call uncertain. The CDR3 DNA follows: TGTGCCACCAGTGATGGACGTCGCTCCTACAATGAGCAGTTCTTC. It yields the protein CATSDGRRSYNEQFF.